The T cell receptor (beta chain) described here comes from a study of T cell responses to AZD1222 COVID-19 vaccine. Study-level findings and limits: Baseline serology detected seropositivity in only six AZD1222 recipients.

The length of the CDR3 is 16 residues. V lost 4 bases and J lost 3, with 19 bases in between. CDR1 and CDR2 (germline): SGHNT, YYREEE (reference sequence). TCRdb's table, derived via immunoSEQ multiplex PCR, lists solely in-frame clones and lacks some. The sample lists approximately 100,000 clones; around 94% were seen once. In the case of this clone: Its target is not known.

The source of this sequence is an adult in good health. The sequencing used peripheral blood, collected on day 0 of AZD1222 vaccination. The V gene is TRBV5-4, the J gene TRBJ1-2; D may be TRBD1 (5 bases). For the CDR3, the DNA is TGTGCCAGCAGCCGGGGGGGTGGGCAGGATGACTATGGCTACACCTTC. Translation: CASSRGGGQDDYGYTF.